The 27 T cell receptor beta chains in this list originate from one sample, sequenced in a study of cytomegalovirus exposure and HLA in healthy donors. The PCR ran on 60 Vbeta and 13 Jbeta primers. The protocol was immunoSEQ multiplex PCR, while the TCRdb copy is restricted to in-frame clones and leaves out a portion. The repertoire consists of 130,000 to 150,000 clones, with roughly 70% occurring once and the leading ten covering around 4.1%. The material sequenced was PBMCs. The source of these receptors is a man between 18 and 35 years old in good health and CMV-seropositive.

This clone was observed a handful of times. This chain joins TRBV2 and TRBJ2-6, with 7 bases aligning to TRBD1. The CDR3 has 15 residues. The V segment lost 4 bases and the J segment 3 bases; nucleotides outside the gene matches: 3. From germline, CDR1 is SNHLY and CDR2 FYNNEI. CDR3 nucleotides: TGTGCCAGCAGTGGACAGGGCATTGGGGCCAACGTCCTGACTTTC. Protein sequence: CASSGQGIGANVLTF.

The CDR3 DNA reads TGTGCCAGTAGTCTGCGGGATAGGATAAATCAGCCCCAGCATTTT. Amino acid sequence: CASSLRDRINQPQHF. V gene TRBV19 combines with J gene TRBJ1-5; D gene unclear. Trimming shortened V by 5 bases and J by 4 bases, and 15 bases separated the two germline ends. The CDR3 sequence is 15 residues long. Germline V gives CDR1 LNHDA, CDR2 SQIVND (reference sequence).

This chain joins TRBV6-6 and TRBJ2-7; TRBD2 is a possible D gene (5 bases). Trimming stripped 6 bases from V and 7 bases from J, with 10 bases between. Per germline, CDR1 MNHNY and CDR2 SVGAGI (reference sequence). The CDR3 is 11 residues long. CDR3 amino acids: CASSDGKEQYF. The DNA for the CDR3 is TGTGCCAGCAGCGACGGGAAAGAGCAGTACTTC.

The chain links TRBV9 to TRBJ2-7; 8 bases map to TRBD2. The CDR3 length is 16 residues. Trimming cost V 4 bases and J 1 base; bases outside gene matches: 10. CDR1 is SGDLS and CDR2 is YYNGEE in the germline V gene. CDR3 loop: CASSSGGSGSSYEQYF. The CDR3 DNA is TGTGCCAGCAGCTCGGGTGGGAGCGGGAGTTCCTACGAGCAGTACTTC.

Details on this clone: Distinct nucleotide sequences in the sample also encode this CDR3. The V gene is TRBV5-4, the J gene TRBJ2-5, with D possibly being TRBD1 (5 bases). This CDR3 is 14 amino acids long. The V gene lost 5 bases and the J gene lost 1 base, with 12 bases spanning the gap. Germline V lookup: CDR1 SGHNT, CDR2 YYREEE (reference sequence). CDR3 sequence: CASSLDRGQETQYF. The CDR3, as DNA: TGTGCCAGCAGTTTAGACAGAGGCCAAGAGACCCAGTACTTC.

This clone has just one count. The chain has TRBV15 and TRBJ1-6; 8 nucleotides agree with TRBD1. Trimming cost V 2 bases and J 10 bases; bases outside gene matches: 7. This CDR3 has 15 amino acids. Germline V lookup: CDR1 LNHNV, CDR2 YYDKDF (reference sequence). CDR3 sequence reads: CATSRSQGAYSPLHF. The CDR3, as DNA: TGTGCCACCAGCAGATCCCAGGGGGCCTACTCACCCCTCCACTTT. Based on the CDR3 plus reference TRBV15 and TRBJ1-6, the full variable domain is DAMVIQNPRYQVTQFGKPVTLSCSQTLNHNVMYWYQQKSSQAPKLLFHYYDKDFNNEADTPDNFQSRRPNTSFCFLDIRSPGLGDTAMYLCATSRSQGAYSPLHFGNGTRLTVT.

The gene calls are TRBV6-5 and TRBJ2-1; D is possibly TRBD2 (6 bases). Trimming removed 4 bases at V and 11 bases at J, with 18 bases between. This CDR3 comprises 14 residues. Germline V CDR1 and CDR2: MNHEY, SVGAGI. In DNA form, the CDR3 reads TGTGCCAGCAGTTCGTTAACTAGCTTACCGAAGCAGTTCTTC. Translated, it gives CASSSLTSLPKQFF.

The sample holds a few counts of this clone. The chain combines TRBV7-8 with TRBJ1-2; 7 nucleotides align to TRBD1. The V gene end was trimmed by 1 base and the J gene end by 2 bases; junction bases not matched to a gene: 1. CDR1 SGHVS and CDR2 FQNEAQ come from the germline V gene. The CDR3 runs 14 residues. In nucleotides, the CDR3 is TGTGCCAGCAGCTTAGGACAGGGAAACTATGGCTACACCTTC. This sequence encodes CASSLGQGNYGYTF. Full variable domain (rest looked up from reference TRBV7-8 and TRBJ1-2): GAGVSQSPRYKVAKRGQDVALRCDPISGHVSLFWYQQALGQGPEFLTYFQNEAQLDKSGLPSDRFFAERPEGSVSTLKIQRTQQEDSAVYLCASSLGQGNYGYTFGSGTRLTVV.

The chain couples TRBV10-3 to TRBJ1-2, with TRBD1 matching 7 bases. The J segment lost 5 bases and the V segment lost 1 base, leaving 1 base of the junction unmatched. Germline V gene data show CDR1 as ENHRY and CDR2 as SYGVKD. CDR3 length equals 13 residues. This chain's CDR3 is CAISELGQYGYTF. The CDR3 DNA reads TGTGCCATCAGTGAGTTGGGACAGTATGGCTACACCTTC.

The CDR3 DNA follows: TGTGCCTGGGACCCGGGACAGGGGGCCACCGGGGAGCTGTTTTTT. It codes for CAWDPGQGATGELFF. The chain recombines TRBV30 with TRBJ2-2; TRBD1 matches 12 bases. V lost 5 bases to trimming and J lost 4 bases; unmatched junction nucleotides: 5. The CDR3 runs to 15 residues. CDR1 and CDR2 from the germline V gene are GTSNPN and SVGIG (reference sequence).

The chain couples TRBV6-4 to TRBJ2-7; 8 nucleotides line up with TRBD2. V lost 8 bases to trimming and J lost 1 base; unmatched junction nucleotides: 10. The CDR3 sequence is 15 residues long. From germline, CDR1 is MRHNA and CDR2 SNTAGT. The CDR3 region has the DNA TGTGCCAGCCCAGAGGGCACTAGCGGATCCTACGAGCAGTACTTC. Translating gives CASPEGTSGSYEQYF.

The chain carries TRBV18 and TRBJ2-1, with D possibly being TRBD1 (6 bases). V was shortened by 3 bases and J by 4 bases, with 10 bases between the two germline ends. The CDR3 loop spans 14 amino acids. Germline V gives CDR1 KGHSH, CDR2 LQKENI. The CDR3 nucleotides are TGTGCCAGCTCACCGAGGACAGATTACAATGAGCAGTTCTTC. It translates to CASSPRTDYNEQFF.

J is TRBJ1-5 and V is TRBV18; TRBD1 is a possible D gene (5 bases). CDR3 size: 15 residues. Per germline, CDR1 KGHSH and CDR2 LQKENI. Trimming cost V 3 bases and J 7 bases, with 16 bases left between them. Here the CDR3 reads CASSPPGGKKQPQHF. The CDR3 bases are TGTGCCAGCTCACCTCCGGGGGGGAAGAAACAGCCCCAGCATTTT.

CDR3 bases: TGTGCCAGCAGGCTTGGTGGGAGCGGACCAGATACGCAGTATTTT. Translated, it gives CASRLGGSGPDTQYF. The V gene is TRBV6-5, the J gene TRBJ2-3, with D maybe TRBD2 (5 bases). Trimming left V 6 bases short and J 4 bases short, with 17 bases between. The CDR3 has 15 amino acids. In germline, CDR1 is MNHEY, CDR2 SVGAGI.

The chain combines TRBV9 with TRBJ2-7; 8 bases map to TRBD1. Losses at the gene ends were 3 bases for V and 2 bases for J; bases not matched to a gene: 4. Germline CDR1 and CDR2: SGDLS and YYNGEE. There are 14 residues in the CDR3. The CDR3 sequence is CASSEDRDPYEQYF. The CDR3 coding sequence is TGTGCCAGCAGCGAGGACAGGGACCCCTACGAGCAGTACTTC.

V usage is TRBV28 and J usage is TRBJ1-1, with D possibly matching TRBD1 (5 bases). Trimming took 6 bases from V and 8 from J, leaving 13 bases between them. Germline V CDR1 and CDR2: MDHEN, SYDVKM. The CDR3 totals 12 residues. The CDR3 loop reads CASSPRQLEAFF. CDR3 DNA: TGTGCCAGCAGCCCCCGACAGCTCGAAGCTTTCTTT.

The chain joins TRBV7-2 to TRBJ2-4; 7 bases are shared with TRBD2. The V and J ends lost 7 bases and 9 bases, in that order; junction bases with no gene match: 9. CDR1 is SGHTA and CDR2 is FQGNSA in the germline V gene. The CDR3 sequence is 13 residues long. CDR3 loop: CASNGGGVGIQYF. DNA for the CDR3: TGTGCCAGCAACGGGGGAGGGGTGGGCATTCAGTACTTC.

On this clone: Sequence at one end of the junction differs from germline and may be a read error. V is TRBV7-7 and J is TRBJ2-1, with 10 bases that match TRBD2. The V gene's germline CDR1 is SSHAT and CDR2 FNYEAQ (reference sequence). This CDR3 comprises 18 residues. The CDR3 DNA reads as TGTGCTAGCAGCGAGAAGGCTAGCGGGAGCACATTTTTCAATGAGCAGTTCTTC. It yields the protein CASSEKASGSTFFNEQFF.

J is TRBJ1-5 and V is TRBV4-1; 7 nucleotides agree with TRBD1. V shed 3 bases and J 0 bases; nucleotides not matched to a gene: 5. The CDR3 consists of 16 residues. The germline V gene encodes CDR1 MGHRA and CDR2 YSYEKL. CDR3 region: CASSQTGTVSNQPQHF. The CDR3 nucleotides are TGCGCCAGCAGCCAGACCGGGACAGTTAGCAATCAGCCCCAGCATTTT.

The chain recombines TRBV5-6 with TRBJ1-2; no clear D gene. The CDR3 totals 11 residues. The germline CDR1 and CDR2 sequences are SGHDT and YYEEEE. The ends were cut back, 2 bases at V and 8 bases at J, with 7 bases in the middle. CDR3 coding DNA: TGTGCCAGCAGCTTTGGTAGCGGCTACACCTTC. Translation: CASSFGSGYTF. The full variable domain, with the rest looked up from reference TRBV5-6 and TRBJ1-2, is DAGVTQSPTHLIKTRGQQVTLRCSPKSGHDTVSWYQQALGQGPQFIFQYYEEEERQRGNFPDRFSGHQFPNYSSELNVNALLLGDSALYLCASSFGSGYTFGSGTRLTVV.

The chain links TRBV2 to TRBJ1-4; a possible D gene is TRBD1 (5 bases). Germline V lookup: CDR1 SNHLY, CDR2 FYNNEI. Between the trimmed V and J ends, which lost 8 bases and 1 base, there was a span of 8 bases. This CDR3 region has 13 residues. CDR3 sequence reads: CASGRVTNEKLFF. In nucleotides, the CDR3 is TGTGCCAGCGGCAGGGTAACTAATGAAAAACTGTTTTTT.

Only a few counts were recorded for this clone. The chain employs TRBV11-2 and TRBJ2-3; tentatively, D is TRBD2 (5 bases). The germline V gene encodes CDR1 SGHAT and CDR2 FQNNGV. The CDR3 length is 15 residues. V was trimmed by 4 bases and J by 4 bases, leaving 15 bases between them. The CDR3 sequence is CASSSFGGGPDTQYF. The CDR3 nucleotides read TGTGCCAGCAGCTCCTTCGGAGGAGGCCCAGATACGCAGTATTTT.

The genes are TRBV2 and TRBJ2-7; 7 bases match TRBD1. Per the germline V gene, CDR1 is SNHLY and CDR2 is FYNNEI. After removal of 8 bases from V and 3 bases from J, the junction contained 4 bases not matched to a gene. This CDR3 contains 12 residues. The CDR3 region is CASEGQLYEQYF. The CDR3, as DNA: TGTGCCAGCGAGGGACAGCTCTACGAGCAGTACTTC.

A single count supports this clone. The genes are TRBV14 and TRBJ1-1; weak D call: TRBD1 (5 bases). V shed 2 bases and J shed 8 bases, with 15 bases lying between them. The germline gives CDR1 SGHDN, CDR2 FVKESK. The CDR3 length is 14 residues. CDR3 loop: CASSQKLSRAEAFF. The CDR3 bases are TGTGCCAGCAGCCAAAAGTTGAGCAGGGCCGAAGCTTTCTTT.

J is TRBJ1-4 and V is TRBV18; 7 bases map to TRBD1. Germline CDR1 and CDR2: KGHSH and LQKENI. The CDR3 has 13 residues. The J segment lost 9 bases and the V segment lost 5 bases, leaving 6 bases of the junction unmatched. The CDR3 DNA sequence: TGTGCCAGCTCATCGGGGACAGTGAAAAAACTGTTTTTT. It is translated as CASSSGTVKKLFF.

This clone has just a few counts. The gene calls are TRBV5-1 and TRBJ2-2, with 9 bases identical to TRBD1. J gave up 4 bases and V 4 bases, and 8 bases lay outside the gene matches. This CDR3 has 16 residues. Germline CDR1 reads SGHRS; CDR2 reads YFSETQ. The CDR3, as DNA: TGCGCCAGCAGCCCACTAGGACAGGGGACCACCGGGGAGCTGTTTTTT. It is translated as CASSPLGQGTTGELFF.

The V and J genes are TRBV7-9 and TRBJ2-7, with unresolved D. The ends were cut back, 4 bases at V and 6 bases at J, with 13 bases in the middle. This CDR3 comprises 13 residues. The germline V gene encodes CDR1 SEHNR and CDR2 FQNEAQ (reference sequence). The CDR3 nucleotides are TGTGCCAGCAGCTCCCAAAGAGGCTCCGAGCAGTACTTC. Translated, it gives CASSSQRGSEQYF.